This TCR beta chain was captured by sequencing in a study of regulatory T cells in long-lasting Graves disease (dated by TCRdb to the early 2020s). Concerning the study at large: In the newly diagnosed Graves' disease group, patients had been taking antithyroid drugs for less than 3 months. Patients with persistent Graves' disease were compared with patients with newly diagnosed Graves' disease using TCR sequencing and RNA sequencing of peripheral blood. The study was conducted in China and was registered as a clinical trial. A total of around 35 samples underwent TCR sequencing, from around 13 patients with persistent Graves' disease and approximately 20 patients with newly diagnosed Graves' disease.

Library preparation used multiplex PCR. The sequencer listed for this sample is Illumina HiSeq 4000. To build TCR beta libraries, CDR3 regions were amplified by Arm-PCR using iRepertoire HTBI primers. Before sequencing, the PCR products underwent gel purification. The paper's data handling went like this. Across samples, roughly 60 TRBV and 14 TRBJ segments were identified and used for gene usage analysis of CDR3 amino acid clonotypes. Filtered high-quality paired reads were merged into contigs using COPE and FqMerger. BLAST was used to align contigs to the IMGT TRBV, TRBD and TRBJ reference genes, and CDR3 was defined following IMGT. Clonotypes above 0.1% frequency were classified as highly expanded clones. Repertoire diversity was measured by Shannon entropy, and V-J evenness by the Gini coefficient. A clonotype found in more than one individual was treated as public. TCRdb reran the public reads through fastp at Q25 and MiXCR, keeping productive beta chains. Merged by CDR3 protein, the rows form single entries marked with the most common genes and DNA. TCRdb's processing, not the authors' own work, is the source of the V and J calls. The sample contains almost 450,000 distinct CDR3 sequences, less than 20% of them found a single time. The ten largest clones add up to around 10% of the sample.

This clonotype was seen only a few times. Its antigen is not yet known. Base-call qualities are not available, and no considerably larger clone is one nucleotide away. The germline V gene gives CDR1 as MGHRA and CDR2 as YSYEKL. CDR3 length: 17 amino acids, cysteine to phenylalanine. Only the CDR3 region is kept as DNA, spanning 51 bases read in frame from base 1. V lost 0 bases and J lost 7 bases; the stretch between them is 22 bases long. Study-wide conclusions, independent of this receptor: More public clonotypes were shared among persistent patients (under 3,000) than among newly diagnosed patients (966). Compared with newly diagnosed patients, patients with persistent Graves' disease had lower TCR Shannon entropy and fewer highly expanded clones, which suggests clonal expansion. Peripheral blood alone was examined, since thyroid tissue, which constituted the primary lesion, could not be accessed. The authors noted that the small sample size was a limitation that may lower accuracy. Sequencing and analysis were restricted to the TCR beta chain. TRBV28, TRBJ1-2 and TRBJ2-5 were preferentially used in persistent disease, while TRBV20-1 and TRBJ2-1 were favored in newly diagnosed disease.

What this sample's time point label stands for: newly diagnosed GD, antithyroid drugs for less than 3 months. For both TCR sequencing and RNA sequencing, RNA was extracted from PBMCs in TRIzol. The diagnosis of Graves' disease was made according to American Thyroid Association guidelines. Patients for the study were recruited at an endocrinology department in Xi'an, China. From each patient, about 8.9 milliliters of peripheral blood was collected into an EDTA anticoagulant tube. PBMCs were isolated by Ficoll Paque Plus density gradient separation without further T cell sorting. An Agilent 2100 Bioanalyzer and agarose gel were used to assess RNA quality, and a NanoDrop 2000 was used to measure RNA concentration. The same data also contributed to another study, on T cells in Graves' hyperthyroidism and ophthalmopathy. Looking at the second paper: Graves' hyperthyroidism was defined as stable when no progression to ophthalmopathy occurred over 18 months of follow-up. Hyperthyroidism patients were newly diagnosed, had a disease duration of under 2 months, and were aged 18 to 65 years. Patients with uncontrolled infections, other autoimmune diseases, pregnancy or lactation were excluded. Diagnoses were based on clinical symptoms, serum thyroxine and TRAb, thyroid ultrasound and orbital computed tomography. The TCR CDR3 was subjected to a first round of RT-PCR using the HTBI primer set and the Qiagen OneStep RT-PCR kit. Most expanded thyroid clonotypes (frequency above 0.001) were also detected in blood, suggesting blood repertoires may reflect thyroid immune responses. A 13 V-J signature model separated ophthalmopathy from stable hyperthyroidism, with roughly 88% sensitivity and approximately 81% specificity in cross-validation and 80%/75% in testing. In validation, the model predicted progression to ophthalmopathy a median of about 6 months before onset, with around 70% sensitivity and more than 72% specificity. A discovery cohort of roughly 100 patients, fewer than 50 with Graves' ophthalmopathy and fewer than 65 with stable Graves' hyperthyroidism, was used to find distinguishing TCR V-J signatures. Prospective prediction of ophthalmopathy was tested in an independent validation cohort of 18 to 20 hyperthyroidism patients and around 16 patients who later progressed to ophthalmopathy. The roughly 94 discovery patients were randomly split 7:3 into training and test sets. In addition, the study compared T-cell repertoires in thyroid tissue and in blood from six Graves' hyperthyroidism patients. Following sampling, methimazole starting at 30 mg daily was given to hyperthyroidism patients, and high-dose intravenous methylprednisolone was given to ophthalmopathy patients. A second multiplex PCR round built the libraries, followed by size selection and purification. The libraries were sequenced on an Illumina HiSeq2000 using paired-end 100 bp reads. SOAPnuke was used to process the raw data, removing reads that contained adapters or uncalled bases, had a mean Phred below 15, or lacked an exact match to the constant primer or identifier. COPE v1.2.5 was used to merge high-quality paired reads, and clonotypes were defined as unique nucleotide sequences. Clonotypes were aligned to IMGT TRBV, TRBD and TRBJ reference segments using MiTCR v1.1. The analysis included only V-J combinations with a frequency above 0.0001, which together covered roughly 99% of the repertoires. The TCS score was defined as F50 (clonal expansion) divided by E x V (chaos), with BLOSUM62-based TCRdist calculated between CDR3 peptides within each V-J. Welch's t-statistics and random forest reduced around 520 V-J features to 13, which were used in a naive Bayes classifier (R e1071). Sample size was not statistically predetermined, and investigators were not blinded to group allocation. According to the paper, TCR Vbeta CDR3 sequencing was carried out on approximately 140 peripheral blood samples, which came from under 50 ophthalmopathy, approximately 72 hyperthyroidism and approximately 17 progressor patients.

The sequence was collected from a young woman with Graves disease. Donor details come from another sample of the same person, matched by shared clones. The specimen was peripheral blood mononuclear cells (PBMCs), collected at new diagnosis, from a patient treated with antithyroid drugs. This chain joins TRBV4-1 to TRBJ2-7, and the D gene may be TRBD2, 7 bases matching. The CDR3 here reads CASSQEAGAGAQSEQYF. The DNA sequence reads TGCGCCAGCAGCCAAGAGGCGGGGGCGGGAGCCCAGTCTGAGCAGTACTTC.